This record looks at one T cell receptor beta chain sequence and its context. Its antigen is unidentified. The sample is drawn from a study of response to subunit inactivated influenza vaccine. Study-level points and caveats: Only a handful of new T cells, the authors suggested, are recruited with each seasonal influenza vaccination.

CDR1 is MGHRA and CDR2 is YSYEKL in the germline V gene. The trim removed 4 bases at V and 5 bases at J, leaving 11 bases unmatched. The CDR3 is 16 residues long. TCRdb called the RT-PCR reads again in MiXCR, with one record for every CDR3 protein. This table has about 500,000 distinct CDR3 sequences, roughly 13% appearing once. Sequenced here: PBMCs from blood, sampled roughly 48 days after vaccination. The receptor's source is a man aged 45 to 65 who received an inactivated influenza vaccine. The genes are TRBV4-1 and TRBJ2-7; TRBD1 matches at 10 bases. The CDR3 nucleotides are TGCGCCAGCAGCCCATATCCGGGACAGGGGAGAAACGAGCAGTACTTC. Its translation is CASSPYPGQGRNEQYF.